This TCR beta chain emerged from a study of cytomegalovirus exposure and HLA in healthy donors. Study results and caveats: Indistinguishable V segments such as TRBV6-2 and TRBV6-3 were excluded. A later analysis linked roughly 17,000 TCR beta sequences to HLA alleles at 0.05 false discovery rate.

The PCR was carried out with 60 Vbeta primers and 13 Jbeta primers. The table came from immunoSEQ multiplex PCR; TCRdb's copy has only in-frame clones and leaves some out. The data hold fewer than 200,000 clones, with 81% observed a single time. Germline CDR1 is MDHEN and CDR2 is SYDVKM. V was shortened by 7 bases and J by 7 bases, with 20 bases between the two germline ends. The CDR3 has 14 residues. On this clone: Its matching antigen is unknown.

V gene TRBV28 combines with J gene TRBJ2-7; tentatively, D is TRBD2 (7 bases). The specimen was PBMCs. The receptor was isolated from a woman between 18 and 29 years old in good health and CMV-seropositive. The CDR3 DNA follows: TGTGCCAGCACCCTAGGGGGGGTGGGAAGAGAGCAGTACTTC. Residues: CASTLGGVGREQYF.